The 7 T cell receptor beta chains listed next were all sequenced from one sample in a study of T cell changes during pregnancy in multiple sclerosis. Produced via immunoSEQ multiplex PCR; TCRdb's table is partial and in-frame only. The sample has tens of thousands of clones, approximately 94% seen once. The sequences come from CD8+ T cells from peripheral blood mononuclear cells, collected after pregnancy. All receptors come from a female donor with multiple sclerosis, enrolled in a pregnancy study.

The chain combines TRBV6-5 with TRBJ1-1; 7 positions agree with TRBD1. CDR1 and CDR2 (germline): MNHEY, SVGAGI. V gave up 10 bases and J gave up 0 bases; unmatched junction bases: 5. The CDR3 is made up of 13 amino acids. This chain's CDR3 is CATRDSMNTEAFF. The CDR3 DNA reads TGTGCCACCAGGGACAGCATGAACACTGAAGCTTTCTTT.

The chain recombines TRBV30 with TRBJ2-2; possibly TRBD1 for D (6 bases). This CDR3 comprises 12 residues. Germline CDR1 GTSNPN, CDR2 SVGIG (reference sequence). The CDR3 region is CAQGPNTGELFF. The DNA for the CDR3 is TGTGCTCAGGGGCCAAACACCGGGGAGCTGTTTTTT.

The V gene is TRBV9, the J gene TRBJ1-3; D is unclear. V lost 3 bases, J lost 1 base, and 17 bases lay in between. The CDR3 consists of 17 residues. Germline V gene sequence: CDR1 SGDLS, CDR2 YYNGEE. The CDR3 nucleotides are TGTGCCAGCAGCGGGTTTGGAGAATCTCATTCTGGAAACACCATATATTTT. It is translated as CASSGFGESHSGNTIYF.

The chain has TRBV4-3 and TRBJ2-1; 7 bases map to TRBD2. The J segment lost 2 bases and the V segment lost 0 bases, leaving 7 bases of the junction unmatched. Germline lookup yields CDR1 LGHNA and CDR2 YSLEER. The CDR3 is 17 amino acids. This chain's CDR3 is CASSQDRPSGTYNEQFF. The CDR3 nucleotides read TGCGCCAGCAGCCAAGATCGTCCTAGCGGCACCTACAATGAGCAGTTCTTC.

The chain recombines TRBV14 with TRBJ2-7, with 8 bases identical to TRBD2. Trimming removed 5 bases from V and 2 bases from J; junction bases left unmatched: 17. This CDR3 comprises 18 residues. The germline CDR1 and CDR2 sequences are SGHDN and FVKESK. The CDR3 loop is CASSSTRTSMGAPYEQYF. In nucleotides, the CDR3 is TGTGCCAGCAGCTCAACGAGGACTAGCATGGGTGCCCCCTACGAGCAGTACTTC. The full variable domain, rest sourced from reference TRBV14 and TRBJ2-7, is EAGVTQFPSHSVIEKGQTVTLRCDPISGHDNLYWYRRVMGKEIKFLLHFVKESKQDESGMPNNRFLAERTGGTYSTLKVQPAELEDSGVYFCASSSTRTSMGAPYEQYFGPGTRLTVT.

This chain joins TRBV30 and TRBJ1-2; D is ambiguous. The CDR3 has 14 amino acids. The ends were cut back, 1 base at V and 5 bases at J, with 14 bases in the middle. CDR1 is GTSNPN, CDR2 SVGIG, per germline (reference sequence). DNA of the CDR3: TGTGCCTGGAGTGATCTCGTCGGGATATATGGCTACACCTTC. It is translated as CAWSDLVGIYGYTF.

This clone has only one observation. V is TRBV15 and J is TRBJ1-2; D perhaps matches TRBD1 (5 bases). This CDR3 is 15 amino acids long. Germline assignment: CDR1 LNHNV and CDR2 YYDKDF (reference sequence). V gave up 0 bases and J gave up 7 bases, with 15 bases separating them. CDR3 DNA: TGTGCCACCAGCAGAGATCAGGGATACATCTCTGGCTACACCTTC. Its protein is CATSRDQGYISGYTF.